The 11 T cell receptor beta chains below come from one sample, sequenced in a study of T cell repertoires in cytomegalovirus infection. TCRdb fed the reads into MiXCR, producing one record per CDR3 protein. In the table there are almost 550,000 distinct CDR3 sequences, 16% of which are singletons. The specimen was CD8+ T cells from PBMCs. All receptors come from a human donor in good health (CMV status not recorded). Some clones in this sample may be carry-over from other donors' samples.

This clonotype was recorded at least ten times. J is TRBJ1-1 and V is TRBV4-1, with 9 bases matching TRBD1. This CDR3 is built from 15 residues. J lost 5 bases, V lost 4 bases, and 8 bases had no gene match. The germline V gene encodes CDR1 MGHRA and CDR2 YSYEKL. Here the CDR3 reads CASSLSGQGQTEAFF. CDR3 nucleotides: TGCGCCAGCAGCCTCTCCGGACAGGGGCAAACTGAAGCTTTCTTT.

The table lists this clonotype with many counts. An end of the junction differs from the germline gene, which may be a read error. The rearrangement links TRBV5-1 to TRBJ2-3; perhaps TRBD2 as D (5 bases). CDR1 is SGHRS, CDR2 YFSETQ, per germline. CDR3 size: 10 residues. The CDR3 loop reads CASSGDTQYF. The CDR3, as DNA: TGTGCCAGCAGCGGAGATACGCAGTATTTT.

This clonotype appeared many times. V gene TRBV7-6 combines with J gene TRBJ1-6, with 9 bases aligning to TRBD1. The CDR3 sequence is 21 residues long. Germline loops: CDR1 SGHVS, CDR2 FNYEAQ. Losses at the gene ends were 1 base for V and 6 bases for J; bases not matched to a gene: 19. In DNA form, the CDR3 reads TGTGCCAGCAGCTTAGGGAACAGGGGGCCTGAAACCTCCTTGGGTAATTCACCCCTCCACTTT. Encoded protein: CASSLGNRGPETSLGNSPLHF. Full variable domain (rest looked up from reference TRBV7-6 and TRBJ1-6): GAGVSQSPRYKVTKRGQDVALRCDPISGHVSLYWYRQALGQGPEFLTYFNYEAQQDKSGLPNDRFSAERPEGSISTLTIQRTEQRDSAMYRCASSLGNRGPETSLGNSPLHFGNGTRLTVT.

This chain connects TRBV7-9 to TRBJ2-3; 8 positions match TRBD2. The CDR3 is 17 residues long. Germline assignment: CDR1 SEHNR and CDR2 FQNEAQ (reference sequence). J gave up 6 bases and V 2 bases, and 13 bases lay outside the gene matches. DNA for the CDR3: TGTGCCAGCAGCTTATTATCACTAGCGGTTTTCTTGGATACGCAGTATTTT. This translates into CASSLLSLAVFLDTQYF.

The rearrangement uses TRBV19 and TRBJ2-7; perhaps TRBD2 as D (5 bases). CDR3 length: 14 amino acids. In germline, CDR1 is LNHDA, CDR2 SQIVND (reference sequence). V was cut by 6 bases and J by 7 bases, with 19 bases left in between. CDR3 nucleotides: TGTGCCAGTAGCAGAGTACCCGGGGAATCGGAGCAGTACTTC. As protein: CASSRVPGESEQYF.

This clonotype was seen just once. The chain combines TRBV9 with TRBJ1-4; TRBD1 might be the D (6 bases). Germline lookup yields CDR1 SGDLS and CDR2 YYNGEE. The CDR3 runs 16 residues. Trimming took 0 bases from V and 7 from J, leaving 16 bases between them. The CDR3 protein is CASSVGGGGMIEKLFF. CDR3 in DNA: TGTGCCAGCAGCGTAGGAGGAGGGGGGATGATTGAAAAACTGTTTTTT.

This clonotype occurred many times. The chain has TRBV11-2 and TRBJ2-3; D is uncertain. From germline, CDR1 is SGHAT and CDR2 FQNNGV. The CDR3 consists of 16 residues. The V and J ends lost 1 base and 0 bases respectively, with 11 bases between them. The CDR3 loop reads CASSLGGRASTDTQYF. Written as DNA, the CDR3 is TGTGCCAGCAGCTTAGGAGGACGGGCTAGCACAGATACGCAGTATTTT.

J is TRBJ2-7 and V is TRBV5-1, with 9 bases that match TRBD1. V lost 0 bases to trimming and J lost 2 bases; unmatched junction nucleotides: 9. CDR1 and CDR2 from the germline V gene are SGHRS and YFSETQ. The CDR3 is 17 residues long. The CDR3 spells CASSLALQTGGTYEQYF. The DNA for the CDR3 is TGCGCCAGCAGCTTGGCGTTACAGACAGGGGGTACCTACGAGCAGTACTTC.

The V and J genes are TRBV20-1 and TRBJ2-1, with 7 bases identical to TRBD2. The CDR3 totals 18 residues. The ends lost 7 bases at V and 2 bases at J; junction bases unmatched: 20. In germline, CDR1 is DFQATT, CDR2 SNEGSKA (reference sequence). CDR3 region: CSGGDWGSTSGTYNEQFF. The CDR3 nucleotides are TGCAGTGGGGGAGACTGGGGGTCCACGAGCGGGACCTACAATGAGCAGTTCTTC.

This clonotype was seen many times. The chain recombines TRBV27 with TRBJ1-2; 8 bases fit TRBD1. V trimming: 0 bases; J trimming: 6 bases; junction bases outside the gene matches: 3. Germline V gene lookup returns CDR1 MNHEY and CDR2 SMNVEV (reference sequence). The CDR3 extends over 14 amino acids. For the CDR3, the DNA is TGTGCCAGCAGTTTATCCGGGACAGGAGATGGCTACACCTTC. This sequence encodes CASSLSGTGDGYTF.

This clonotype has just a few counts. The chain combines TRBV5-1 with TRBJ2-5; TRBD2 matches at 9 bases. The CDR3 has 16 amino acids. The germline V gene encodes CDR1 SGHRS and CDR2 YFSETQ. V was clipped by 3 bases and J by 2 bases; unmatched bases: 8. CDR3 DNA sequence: TGCGCCAGCAGCTCCTTGGCGGGGGGGCCGCAAGAGACCCAGTACTTC. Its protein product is CASSSLAGGPQETQYF.